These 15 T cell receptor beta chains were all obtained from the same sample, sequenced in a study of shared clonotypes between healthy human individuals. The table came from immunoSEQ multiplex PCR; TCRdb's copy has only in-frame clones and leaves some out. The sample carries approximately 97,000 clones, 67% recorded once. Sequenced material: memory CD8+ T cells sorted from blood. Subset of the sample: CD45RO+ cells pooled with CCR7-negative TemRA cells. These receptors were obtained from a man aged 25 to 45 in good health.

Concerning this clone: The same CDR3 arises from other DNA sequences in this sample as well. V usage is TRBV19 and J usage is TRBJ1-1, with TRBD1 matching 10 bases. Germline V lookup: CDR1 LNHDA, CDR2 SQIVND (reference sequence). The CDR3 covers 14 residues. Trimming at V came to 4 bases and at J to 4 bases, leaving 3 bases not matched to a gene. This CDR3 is CASSTRTGGTEAFF. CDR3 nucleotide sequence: TGTGCCAGTAGTACAAGGACAGGGGGCACTGAAGCTTTCTTT.

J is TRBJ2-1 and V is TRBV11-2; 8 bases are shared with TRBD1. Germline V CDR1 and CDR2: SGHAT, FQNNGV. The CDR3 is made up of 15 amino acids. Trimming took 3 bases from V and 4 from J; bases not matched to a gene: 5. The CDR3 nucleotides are TGTGCCAGCAGCTTCCACAGGGGGGCTTACAATGAGCAGTTCTTC. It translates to CASSFHRGAYNEQFF.

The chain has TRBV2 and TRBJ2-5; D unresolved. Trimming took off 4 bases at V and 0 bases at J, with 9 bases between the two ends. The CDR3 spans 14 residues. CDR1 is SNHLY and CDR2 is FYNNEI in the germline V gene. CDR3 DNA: TGTGCCAGCAGTGTTCCGAGACACCAAGAGACCCAGTACTTC. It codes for CASSVPRHQETQYF.

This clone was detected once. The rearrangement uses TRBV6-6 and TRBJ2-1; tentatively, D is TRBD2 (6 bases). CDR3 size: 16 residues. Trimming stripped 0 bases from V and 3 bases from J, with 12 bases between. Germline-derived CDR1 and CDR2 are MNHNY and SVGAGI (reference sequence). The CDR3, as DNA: TGTGCCAGCAGTTACTCGCGGGAAGTCCTCTACAATGAGCAGTTCTTC. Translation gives CASSYSREVLYNEQFF.

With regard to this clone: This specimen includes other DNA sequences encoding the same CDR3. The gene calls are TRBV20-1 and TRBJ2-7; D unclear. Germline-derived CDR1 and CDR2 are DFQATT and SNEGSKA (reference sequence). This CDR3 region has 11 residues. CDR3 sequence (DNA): TGCAGCGCGGATAGGACCTACGAGCAGTACTTC. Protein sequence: CSADRTYEQYF.

CDR3 in DNA: TGTGCCAGCAGCTACTATATCACCGGGGAGCTGTTTTTT. Translated, it gives CASSYYITGELFF. The chain joins TRBV13 to TRBJ2-2; no reliable D call. This CDR3 comprises 13 residues. Germline CDR1 and CDR2: PRHDT and FYEKMQ (reference sequence). V dropped 4 bases and J dropped 4 bases, with 7 bases sitting between them.

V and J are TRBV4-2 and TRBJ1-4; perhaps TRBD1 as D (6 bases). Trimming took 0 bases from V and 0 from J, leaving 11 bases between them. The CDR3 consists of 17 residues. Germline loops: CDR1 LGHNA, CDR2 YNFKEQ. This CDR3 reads CASSQDTGRSTNEKLFF. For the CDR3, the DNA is TGTGCCAGCAGCCAAGATACAGGGAGGTCAACTAATGAAAAACTGTTTTTT.

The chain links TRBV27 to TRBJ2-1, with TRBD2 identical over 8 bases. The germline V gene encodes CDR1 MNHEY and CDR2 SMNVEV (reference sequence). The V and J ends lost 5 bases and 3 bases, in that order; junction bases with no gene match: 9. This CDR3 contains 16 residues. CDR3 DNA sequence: TGTGCCAGCAGTCCCCTAACTAGCGGCCTCTACAATGAGCAGTTCTTC. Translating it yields CASSPLTSGLYNEQFF.

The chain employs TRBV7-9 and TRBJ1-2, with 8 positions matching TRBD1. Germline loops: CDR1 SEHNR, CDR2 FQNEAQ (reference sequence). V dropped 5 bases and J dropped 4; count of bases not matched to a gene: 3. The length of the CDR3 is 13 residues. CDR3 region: CASSPGTGYGYTF. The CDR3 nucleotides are TGTGCCAGCAGCCCCGGGACAGGCTATGGCTACACCTTC.

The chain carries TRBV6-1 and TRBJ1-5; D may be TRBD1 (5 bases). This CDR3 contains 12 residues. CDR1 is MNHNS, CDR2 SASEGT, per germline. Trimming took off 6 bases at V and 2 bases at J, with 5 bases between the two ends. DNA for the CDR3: TGTGCCAGCAGGGGGGGCAATCAGCCCCAGCATTTT. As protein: CASRGGNQPQHF.

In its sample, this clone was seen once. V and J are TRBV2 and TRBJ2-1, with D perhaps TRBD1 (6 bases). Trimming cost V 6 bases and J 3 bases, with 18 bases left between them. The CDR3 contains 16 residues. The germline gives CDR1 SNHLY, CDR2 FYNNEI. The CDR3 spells CASRVTRDKNYNEQFF. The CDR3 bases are TGTGCCAGCAGAGTTACCCGGGACAAGAACTACAATGAGCAGTTCTTC.

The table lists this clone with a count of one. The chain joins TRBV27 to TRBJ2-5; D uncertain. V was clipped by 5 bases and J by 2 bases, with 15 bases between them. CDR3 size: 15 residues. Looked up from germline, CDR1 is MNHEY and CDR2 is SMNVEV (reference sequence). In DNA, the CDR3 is TGTGCCAGCAGTAGTTATAAGGACCCGCAAGAGACCCAGTACTTC. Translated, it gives CASSSYKDPQETQYF.

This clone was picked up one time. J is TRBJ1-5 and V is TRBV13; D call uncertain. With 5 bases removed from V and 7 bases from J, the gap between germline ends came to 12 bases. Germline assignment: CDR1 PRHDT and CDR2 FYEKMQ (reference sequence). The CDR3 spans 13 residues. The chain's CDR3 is CASSQDGLQPQHF. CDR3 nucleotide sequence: TGTGCCAGCAGCCAAGATGGGCTGCAGCCCCAGCATTTT.

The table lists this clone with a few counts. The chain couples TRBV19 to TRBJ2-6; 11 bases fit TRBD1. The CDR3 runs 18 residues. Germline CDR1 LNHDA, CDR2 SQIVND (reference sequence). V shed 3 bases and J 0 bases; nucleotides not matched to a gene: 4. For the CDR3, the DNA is TGTGCCAGTAGTATGAGGGACAGGGGGAGCTCTGGGGCCAACGTCCTGACTTTC. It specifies CASSMRDRGSSGANVLTF.

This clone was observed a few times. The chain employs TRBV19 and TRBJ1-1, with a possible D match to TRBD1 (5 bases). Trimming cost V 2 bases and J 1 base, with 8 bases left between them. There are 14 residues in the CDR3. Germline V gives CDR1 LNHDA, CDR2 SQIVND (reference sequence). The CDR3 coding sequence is TGTGCCAGTAGTATAACAGGAGGGAACACTGAAGCTTTCTTT. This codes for CASSITGGNTEAFF.